This T cell receptor (beta chain) was captured in a study of T cell responses to AZD1222 COVID-19 vaccine. Overall study findings and caveats: The donor group comprised mostly white British people and more females; the analysis possibly underestimated clonal diversity.

On this clone: What it binds is not known.

The CDR3 is made up of 13 amino acids. From germline, CDR1 is SQVTM and CDR2 ANQGSEA. V was shortened by 3 bases and J by 6 bases, with 14 bases between the two germline ends. Profiled with immunoSEQ multiplex PCR; TCRdb holds only in-frame clones, not every one. The sample records some 110,000 clones, more than 85% being singletons. This sequence was found in an adult in good health. The rearrangement joins TRBV29-1 to TRBJ1-2, with a possible D match to TRBD1 (5 bases). The material sequenced was peripheral blood, taken on day 0 of AZD1222 vaccination. CDR3 loop: CSVDLGGKDGYTF. DNA for the CDR3: TGCAGCGTTGATTTGGGGGGAAAGGATGGCTACACCTTC. Combining the CDR3 with reference TRBV29-1 and TRBJ1-2 gives the whole variable domain SAVISQKPSRDICQRGTSLTIQCQVDSQVTMMFWYRQQPGQSLTLIATANQGSEATYESGFVIDKFPISRPNLTFSTLTVSNMSPEDSSIYLCSVDLGGKDGYTFGSGTRLTVV.